The 27 T cell receptor beta chains given below trace back to one sample, sequenced in a study of CD8 T cell repertoires and HIV-1 epitope variants. No antigen has been identified for these receptors. Method: immunoSEQ multiplex PCR; TCRdb's copy keeps in-frame clones and lacks some. The sample holds under 7,000 clones, around three fifths seen once. Specimen: cultured CD8+ T cells derived from PBMCs. These receptors originate from a male donor with HIV.

Remarks on this clone: One end of the junction fails to match germline, which may point to a read error. The rearrangement uses TRBV10-3 and TRBJ2-7; no reliable D call. The CDR3 consists of 15 residues. Germline V lookup: CDR1 ENHRY, CDR2 SYGVKD. The CDR3 DNA reads as TGTGCCAGCAGTTACTCTGTTGACAACCTCTACGAGCAGTACTTC. It is translated as CASSYSVDNLYEQYF.

The gene calls are TRBV4-3 and TRBJ2-7; 9 nucleotides match TRBD1. Trimming cost V 0 bases and J 4 bases; bases outside gene matches: 4. CDR1 LGHNA and CDR2 YSLEER come from the germline V gene. CDR3 length equals 15 residues. CDR3: CASSQDFGTGYEQYF. The CDR3 nucleotides are TGCGCCAGCAGCCAAGATTTCGGGACAGGGTACGAGCAGTACTTC.

The chain links TRBV7-9 to TRBJ1-1, with 7 bases that match TRBD1. This CDR3 is built from 17 residues. Germline V gene data show CDR1 as SEHNR and CDR2 as FQNEAQ (reference sequence). After removal of 1 base from V and 4 bases from J, the junction contained 12 bases not matched to a gene. The CDR3 DNA is TGTGCCAGCAGCTTAGTAGCGAGGAGACAGGGAGGCACTGAAGCTTTCTTT. Its protein is CASSLVARRQGGTEAFF.

The V and J genes are TRBV5-4 and TRBJ2-7, with 10 bases that match TRBD2. This CDR3 comprises 17 residues. The germline V gene has CDR1 SGHNT and CDR2 YYREEE (reference sequence). The J segment lost 3 bases and the V segment lost 4 bases, leaving 13 bases of the junction unmatched. The CDR3 reads CASSANTGTSAYYEQYF. CDR3 DNA sequence: TGTGCCAGCAGCGCGAATACCGGGACTAGCGCCTACTACGAGCAGTACTTC.

This clone was detected only a few times. The V gene is TRBV7-9, the J gene TRBJ1-6; D call uncertain. Between the trimmed V and J ends, which lost 5 bases and 6 bases, there was a span of 5 bases. The CDR3 runs to 12 residues. Germline values: CDR1 SEHNR, CDR2 FQNEAQ (reference sequence). The CDR3 nucleotides read TGTGCCAGCAGCCCATCTAATTCACCCCTCCACTTT. It translates to CASSPSNSPLHF.

The gene calls are TRBV6-5 and TRBJ2-1, with a possible D match to TRBD1 (5 bases). There are 14 residues in the CDR3. V was cut by 2 bases and J by 6 bases, with 11 bases left in between. Germline assignment: CDR1 MNHEY and CDR2 SVGAGI. The CDR3 nucleotides are TGTGCCAGCAGTTACGACAGTTCCCTCAATGAGCAGTTCTTC. Its protein product is CASSYDSSLNEQFF.

A few counts support this clone. This chain uses TRBV6-5 with TRBJ2-6; 8 nucleotides match TRBD1. Germline V gene lookup returns CDR1 MNHEY and CDR2 SVGAGI. This CDR3 comprises 16 residues. The junction had 0 bases not matched to a gene; V was cut back by 2 bases and J by 0 bases. CDR3 in amino acids: CASSYTGGSGANVLTF. CDR3 DNA: TGTGCCAGCAGTTACACAGGGGGCTCTGGGGCCAACGTCCTGACTTTC.

This sequence joins TRBV6-5 and TRBJ2-1, with D maybe TRBD1 (6 bases). Germline values: CDR1 MNHEY, CDR2 SVGAGI. V lost 6 bases and J 8 bases, leaving 14 bases between the germline ends. CDR3 length: 13 residues. Written as DNA, the CDR3 is TGTGCCAGCAGACAGGGATGGCTGGATGAGCAGTTCTTC. This codes for CASRQGWLDEQFF.

The V and J genes are TRBV6-5 and TRBJ2-1; no reliable D call. The germline V and J ends were trimmed by 4 bases and 10 bases, with 8 bases remaining between them. CDR3 length: 11 amino acids. Germline V CDR1 and CDR2: MNHEY, SVGAGI. The CDR3 spells CASSFGGEQFF. CDR3 nucleotide sequence: TGTGCCAGCAGTTTTGGTGGAGAGCAGTTCTTC.

The J gene is TRBJ2-2, the V gene TRBV28; D is uncertain. Trimming pared 6 bases from V and 2 bases from J, leaving 4 bases between. There are 12 residues in the CDR3. Looked up from germline, CDR1 is MDHEN and CDR2 is SYDVKM. DNA of the CDR3: TGTGCCAGCAGCGGTAACACCGGGGAGCTGTTTTTT. Its protein is CASSGNTGELFF.

The chain carries TRBV4-3 and TRBJ2-2; D call uncertain. The CDR3 extends over 15 amino acids. CDR1 is LGHNA, CDR2 YSLEER, per germline. V lost 0 bases and J lost 4, with 9 bases in between. The CDR3 sequence is CASSQDVGSTGELFF. The CDR3 DNA follows: TGCGCCAGCAGCCAAGATGTGGGATCCACCGGGGAGCTGTTTTTT.

This clone appeared a single time. A far larger clone is one nucleotide away, so this likely arose from a read error. J is TRBJ1-2 and V is TRBV4-2; D remains ambiguous. Germline CDR1 LGHNA, CDR2 YNFKEQ. V lost 0 bases to trimming and J lost 3 bases, with 14 bases between them. This CDR3 is 16 amino acids long. This CDR3 reads CASSQDPPDLDYGYTF. The CDR3 DNA follows: TGTGCCAGCAGCCAAGATCCCCCAGACTTGGACTATGGCTACACCTTC.

The rearrangement joins TRBV19 to TRBJ1-2, with TRBD1 as a possible D gene (5 bases). Trimming took 7 bases from V and 7 from J, leaving 16 bases between them. CDR3 length: 13 amino acids. The germline gives CDR1 LNHDA, CDR2 SQIVND (reference sequence). CDR3 coding DNA: TGTGCCAGTACCCCGTGGGGGGGGTCTGGCTACACCTTC. Translated: CASTPWGGSGYTF.

This sequence joins TRBV19 and TRBJ2-5; no firm D call. Germline V gene lookup returns CDR1 LNHDA and CDR2 SQIVND (reference sequence). The CDR3 covers 15 residues. Between the trimmed V and J ends, which lost 1 base and 5 bases, there was a span of 14 bases. The CDR3 spells CASSIGLELRETQYF. CDR3 in DNA: TGTGCCAGTAGTATAGGATTGGAACTACGGGAGACCCAGTACTTC.

The V and J genes are TRBV27 and TRBJ2-1; 7 nucleotides align to TRBD2. Germline V CDR1 and CDR2: MNHEY, SMNVEV (reference sequence). Germline trimming cut 6 bases from V and 3 bases from J; bases unmatched to any gene: 8. The CDR3 is 15 amino acids. The CDR3 sequence is CASSPQGTNYNEQFF. Written as DNA, the CDR3 is TGTGCCAGCAGCCCTCAAGGGACTAACTACAATGAGCAGTTCTTC.

This chain links TRBV7-9 with TRBJ2-1; no definite D call. CDR3 size: 15 residues. With 5 bases removed from V and 0 bases from J, the gap between germline ends came to 11 bases. Germline CDR1 reads SEHNR; CDR2 reads FQNEAQ (reference sequence). The CDR3 sequence is CASSPQMSSYNEQFF. The CDR3 nucleotides are TGTGCCAGCAGCCCCCAGATGAGCTCCTACAATGAGCAGTTCTTC.

V and J are TRBV6-5 and TRBJ2-2; D unclear. Looked up from germline, CDR1 is MNHEY and CDR2 is SVGAGI. CDR3 size: 14 residues. Trimming cost V 3 bases and J 0 bases, with 5 bases left between them. DNA for the CDR3: TGTGCCAGCAGTTATGGGGCGAACACCGGGGAGCTGTTTTTT. It translates to CASSYGANTGELFF.

About this clone itself: At one end, the junction sequence differs from germline, possibly due to a read error. The CDR3 loop is CASSSGTGDNDEQYF. CDR3 DNA sequence: TGTGCTAGCAGCTCCGGGACAGGGGATAACGACGAGCAGTACTTC. This sequence joins TRBV7-7 and TRBJ2-5; the match to TRBD1 covers 10 bases. The better agreement between TRBJ2-7 and the DNA end casts doubt on the J call. The CDR3 totals 15 residues. Germline CDR1 reads SSHAT; CDR2 reads FNYEAQ (reference sequence).

The rearrangement joins TRBV27 to TRBJ1-1, with D unresolved. The V gene's germline CDR1 is MNHEY and CDR2 SMNVEV (reference sequence). Trimming pared 0 bases from V and 4 bases from J, leaving 9 bases between. The CDR3 loop spans 14 amino acids. This CDR3 is CASSLSGVATEAFF. CDR3 sequence (DNA): TGTGCCAGCAGTTTATCCGGTGTCGCCACTGAAGCTTTCTTT.

The chain joins TRBV6-1 to TRBJ1-5; no clear D gene. CDR1 and CDR2 from the germline V gene are MNHNS and SASEGT. Trimming removed 4 bases from V and 5 bases from J, with 6 bases in between. This CDR3 is built from 12 residues. The CDR3 here is CASSVGDQPQHF. CDR3 coding DNA: TGTGCCAGCAGTGTGGGAGATCAGCCCCAGCATTTT.

In its sample, this clone was seen a few times. The chain carries TRBV11-1 and TRBJ2-7; 13 nucleotides line up with TRBD2. Trimming cost V 6 bases and J 6 bases; bases outside gene matches: 17. Germline V gene data show CDR1 as SGHAT and CDR2 as FQDESV (reference sequence). The CDR3 loop spans 18 amino acids. The CDR3 nucleotides read TGTGCCAGCAGTCTCACATCGACTAGCGGGGGGCCTTCTGGCGAGCAGTACTTC. Translated, it gives CASSLTSTSGGPSGEQYF.

This clone appeared a single time. V gene TRBV6-5 combines with J gene TRBJ2-1, with 9 bases matching TRBD1. V lost 5 bases, J lost 15 bases, and 11 bases stayed unmatched. This CDR3 is 13 amino acids long. Germline CDR1 MNHEY, CDR2 SVGAGI. Written as DNA, the CDR3 is TGTGCCAGCAGTGACCAGACAGGGGGATTTCCGTTCTTC. Residues: CASSDQTGGFPFF.

The V and J genes are TRBV29-1 and TRBJ2-2; D possibly corresponds to TRBD1 (6 bases). The CDR3 is 14 residues long. CDR1 and CDR2 (germline): SQVTM, ANQGSEA. The V end lost 3 bases, the J end lost 4 bases, and 12 bases lay between the germline ends. The CDR3 bases are TGCAGCGTTGATTGGGGGCAAGGCACCGGGGAGCTGTTTTTT. Translated, it gives CSVDWGQGTGELFF.

The chain couples TRBV11-1 to TRBJ2-7, with 9 bases identical to TRBD1. The CDR3 consists of 15 residues. Germline values: CDR1 SGHAT, CDR2 FQDESV (reference sequence). Trimming cost V 4 bases and J 2 bases; bases outside gene matches: 6. The CDR3 protein is CASSSNRDRAYEQYF. CDR3 sequence (DNA): TGTGCCAGCAGCTCAAACCGGGACAGGGCCTACGAGCAGTACTTC. Full variable domain (remainder filled in from reference TRBV11-1 and TRBJ2-7): EAEVAQSPRYKITEKSQAVAFWCDPISGHATLYWYRQILGQGPELLVQFQDESVVDDSQLPKDRFSAERLKGVDSTLKIQPAELGDSAMYLCASSSNRDRAYEQYFGPGTRLTVT.

Within the sample, this clone is large (0.1 to 1%). The rearrangement uses TRBV7-9 and TRBJ1-1; a possible D gene is TRBD1 (6 bases). CDR1 and CDR2 (germline): SEHNR, FQNEAQ (reference sequence). This CDR3 is 17 amino acids long. Trimming shortened V by 5 bases and J by 5 bases, and 24 bases separated the two germline ends. The CDR3 DNA follows: TGTGCCAGCAGCCCCCGGGGGATGGGGGCATCGAGAACTGAAGCTTTCTTT. Its translation: CASSPRGMGASRTEAFF.

The chain uses TRBV28 and TRBJ1-3; D is ambiguous. V was shortened by 4 bases and J by 0 bases, with 16 bases between the two germline ends. The CDR3 contains 17 residues. Germline loops: CDR1 MDHEN, CDR2 SYDVKM. The CDR3 here is CASSSGLRGTSGNTIYF. The DNA for the CDR3 is TGTGCCAGCAGTTCCGGACTCCGGGGAACCTCTGGAAACACCATATATTTT.

J is TRBJ2-5 and V is TRBV27; 13 nucleotides line up with TRBD2. CDR3 length: 15 residues. The junction had 5 bases not matched to a gene; V was cut back by 5 bases and J by 5 bases. The V gene's germline CDR1 is MNHEY and CDR2 SMNVEV (reference sequence). CDR3 protein: CASSPTSGRGETQYF. CDR3 nucleotide sequence: TGTGCCAGCAGTCCCACTAGCGGGAGGGGGGAGACCCAGTACTTC.